A selection of T cell receptor beta chains follows, all from one sample in a study of cytomegalovirus exposure and HLA in healthy donors. The table came from immunoSEQ multiplex PCR; TCRdb's copy has only in-frame clones and leaves some out. The repertoire has under 170,000 clones, about four fifths of them found once; the top ten carry 3% to 4%. The sequencing input was PBMCs. Receptors originate from a human donor in good health. Each CDR3 is given without its conserved first and last residue. The order of the fields is V gene, CDR3 protein.

>TRBV5-8
ASILLRWGENEQY
>TRBV5-6
ASSLTLQGVAGGPHEQY
>TRBV5-4
ASSLDNEQF
>TRBV13
ASSLGEGAYEQY
>TRBV25-1
ASSDGRGGQPQH
>TRBV7-2
ASKESGGRGETQY
>TRBV5-4
ASSPGGNSDNEQF
>TRBV7-2
ASSSVAGGTRYEQY
>TRBV25-1
ASSESKGYVDQPQH
>TRBV19
ASSIAGNNSPLH
>TRBV27
ASSLTLADGVTQY
>TRBV25-1
ASRSRGVTYNEQF
>TRBV27
ASSLYRGNTGELF
>TRBV28
ASSSGEKLF
>TRBV23-1
ASGPSGRGQETQY
>TRBV15
ATSGSVGGRLDTQY
>TRBV5-1
ASSLIPTEDYNSPLH
>TRBV10-3
AISGGYEQY
>TRBV7-9
SSSLRWSGGASGELF
>TRBV7-2
ASSYGRGEGTDTQY
>TRBV27
ASSFNYPYEQY
>TRBV6-5
ASSEAFDQPQH
>TRBV6-1
ASSDFGETQY
>TRBV5-6
ASNHRIDTEAF
>TRBV2
ASSDVQGTYEQY
>TRBV5-6
ASSEAGLPDTQY
>TRBV4-1
ASSQGLKDREITEAF
>TRBV4-3
ASSQVQFYEQF
>TRBV28
ASSVTGTETQY
>TRBV18
ASSPNRNYGYT
>TRBV10-3
AISVRNNTEAF
>TRBV5-1
ASSPGQGRAGELF
>TRBV30
AWSNLQSGAQY
>TRBV5-5
ASSPGTEEAF
>TRBV19
ASSISAGEAF
>TRBV5-4
ASSQGGGSADTQY
>TRBV7-9
ASSFPGQLGEKLF
>TRBV28
ASSQIGTVYEQY
>TRBV19
ASSIRLQGLGIHQPQH
>TRBV7-9
ASSLRGFGAEAF
>TRBV19
ASSSHRTSGRSAGELF
>TRBV20-1
SANSQETQY
>TRBV7-8
ASSSYPSEQF
>TRBV11-2
ASSLGYGGNQPQH
>TRBV27
ASSTRLGVNTEAF
>TRBV5-1
ASSLGSGQNTEAF
>TRBV6-1
ASKAGPSPYEQF
>TRBV6-5
ASSRFQGSNQPQH
>TRBV7-9
SSGPGRNEQF
>TRBV5-1
ASSLVSGQTYEQY
>TRBV4-3
ASSQGGATNEKLF
>TRBV28
ASSLGGPYGYT
>TRBV6-1
ASSERSGTSGYEQY
>TRBV10-3
AIREEDRRGYT
>TRBV30
AWSRDSFYEQY
>TRBV5-1
ASSGRGTSGGARETQY
>TRBV7-9
ASSSRTYEQGYGYT
>TRBV6-4
ASSDSGGYSYNEQF
>TRBV6-4
ASSRTGILSGANVLT